This T cell receptor beta chain was captured in a study of lymphopenia after photon versus proton radiotherapy. General observations from the study: After lymphocyte nadir, photon-treated repertoires showed oligoclonal expansion, especially CD8+ Temra. Relative stability marked proton patients; photon patients lost diversity and naive cells. Only patients who died were analyzed for survival; proton advantage is unproven. Post-nadir TCR diversity decline inversely tracked overall survival among those who died.

This CDR3 has 17 amino acids. V shed 2 bases, J shed 5 bases, and the junction held 10 bases outside the gene matches. Per germline, CDR1 MGHRA and CDR2 YSYEKL. Measured with immunoSEQ multiplex PCR; TCRdb has only the in-frame clones, and not every one. This sample has about 62,000 clones, with approximately 90% found just once. As concerns this clone: The antigen is unknown.

The J gene is TRBJ2-3, the V gene TRBV4-1; 10 nucleotides agree with TRBD2. This TCR derives from a man of 80 years or more with esophageal cancer. Material: peripheral blood, obtained from a patient treated with proton-based radiotherapy. The CDR3 here is CASSQFPSGGAGDTQYF. CDR3 in DNA: TGCGCCAGCAGCCAATTTCCCAGCGGGGGGGCTGGAGATACGCAGTATTTT.